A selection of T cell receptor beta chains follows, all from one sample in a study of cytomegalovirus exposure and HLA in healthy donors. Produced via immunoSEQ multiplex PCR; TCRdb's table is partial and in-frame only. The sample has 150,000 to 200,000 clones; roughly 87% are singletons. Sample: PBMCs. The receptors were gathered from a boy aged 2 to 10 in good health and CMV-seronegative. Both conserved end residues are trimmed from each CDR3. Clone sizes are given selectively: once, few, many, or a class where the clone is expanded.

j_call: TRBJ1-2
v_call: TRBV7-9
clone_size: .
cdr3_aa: ASSPPPRGASYGYT

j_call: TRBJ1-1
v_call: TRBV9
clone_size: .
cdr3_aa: ASSSGAQNTEAF

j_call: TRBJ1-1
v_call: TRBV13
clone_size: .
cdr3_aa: ASSFSTGLNTEAF

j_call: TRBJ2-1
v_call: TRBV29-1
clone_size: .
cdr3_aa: SVDLAGVAYNEQF

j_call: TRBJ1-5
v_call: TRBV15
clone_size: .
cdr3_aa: ATSRDTGANQPQH

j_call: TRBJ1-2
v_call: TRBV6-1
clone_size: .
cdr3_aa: ASSEGTGANGYT

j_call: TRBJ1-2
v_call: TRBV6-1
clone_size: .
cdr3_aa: ASRRGQLNYGYT

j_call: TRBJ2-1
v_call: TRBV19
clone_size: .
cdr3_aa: ASSIWTSTFDEQF

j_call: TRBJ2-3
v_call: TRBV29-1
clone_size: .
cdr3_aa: SGKASGNADTQY

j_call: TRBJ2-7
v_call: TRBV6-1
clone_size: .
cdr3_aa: ASSDLQGYEQY

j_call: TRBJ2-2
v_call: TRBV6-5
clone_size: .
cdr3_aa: ASSYFARATGELF

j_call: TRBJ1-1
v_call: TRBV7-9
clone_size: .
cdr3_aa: ASSPDSSSLNTEAF

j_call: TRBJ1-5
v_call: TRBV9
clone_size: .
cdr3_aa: ASSQTGDQPQH

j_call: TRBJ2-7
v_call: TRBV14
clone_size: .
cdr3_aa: ASSQVGGRGYEQY

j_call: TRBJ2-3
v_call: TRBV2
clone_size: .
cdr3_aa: ASRTSGTRTDTQY

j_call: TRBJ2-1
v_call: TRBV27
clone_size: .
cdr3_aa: ASSLREGGGYNEQF

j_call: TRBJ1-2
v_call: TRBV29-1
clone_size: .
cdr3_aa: SVAGTAFYGYT

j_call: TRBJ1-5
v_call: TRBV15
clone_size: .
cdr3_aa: ATSRGPSHNQPQH

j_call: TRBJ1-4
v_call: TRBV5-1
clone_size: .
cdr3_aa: ASSLEAGQGMEKLF

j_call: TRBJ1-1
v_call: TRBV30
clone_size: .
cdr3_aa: AWSAGTDEAF

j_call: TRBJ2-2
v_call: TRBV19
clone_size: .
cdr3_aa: ASNRAGGPRSGELF

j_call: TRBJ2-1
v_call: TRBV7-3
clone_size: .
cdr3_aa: ASSLSSGRNNEQF

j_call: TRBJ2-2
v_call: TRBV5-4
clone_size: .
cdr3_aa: ASSLDGAGELF

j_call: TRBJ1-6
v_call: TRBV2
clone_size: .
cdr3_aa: ASSEEGGQGPPLH

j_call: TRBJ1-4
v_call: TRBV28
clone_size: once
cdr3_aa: ASSFGGSRRTNEKLF

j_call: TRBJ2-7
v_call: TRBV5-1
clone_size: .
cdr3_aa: ASSVTGLRSYEQY

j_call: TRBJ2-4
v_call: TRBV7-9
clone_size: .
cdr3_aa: ASSSPRVLAKNIQY